The rows below give T cell receptor beta chains drawn from one sample of a study of cytotoxic CD8 clonotypes in ibrutinib-treated CLL. Method: immunoSEQ multiplex PCR; TCRdb's copy keeps in-frame clones and lacks some. The data show about 250,000 clones, with around three quarters seen just once and 15% to 17% held by the top ten. The starting material was PBMCs, obtained after 24 months of ibrutinib treatment. The receptor set was obtained from a human donor with chronic lymphocytic leukemia. The CDR3 runs from the conserved cysteine through the conserved F or W. D genes are given only for firm matches. The size of a clone is reported for some rows only, either as once, few or many, or as a class for expanded clones.

TGTGCCAGCAGTGAAGGGACTAGCGGAACCTACGAGCAGTACTTC	CASSEGTSGTYEQYF	TRBD2	-	TRBJ2-7	TRBV2
TGTGCCAGTAGTATAGCTTACGAACCGGCGGGAGGCGGTGTTGAGCAGTTCTTC	CASSIAYEPAGGGVEQFF	TRBD2	-	TRBJ2-1	TRBV19
TGTGCCAGTAGCCGACAACTAGCAAGTCCGCAGTATTTT	CASSRQLASPQYF	-	-	TRBJ2-3	TRBV19
TGTGCCAGCAGTTATAGGGAAGAGGACTATGGCTACACCTTC	CASSYREEDYGYTF	-	-	TRBJ1-2	TRBV6-6
TGTGCCAGCAGCGTAGGGTTCAGTCACACCTACGAGCAGTACTTC	CASSVGFSHTYEQYF	-	-	TRBJ2-7	TRBV9
TGTGCCAGCAGTTTATCGGGGCAGGGGACAGATACGCAGTATTTT	CASSLSGQGTDTQYF	-	-	TRBJ2-3	TRBV28
TGTGCCAGCAGCCAAGAATCGGATTTACTCGGTCAGCCCCAGCATTTT	CASSQESDLLGQPQHF	-	-	TRBJ1-5	TRBV4-2
TGCGCCAGCAGCCACCGGGACTCCTCCTACAATGAGCAGTTCTTC	CASSHRDSSYNEQFF	-	-	TRBJ2-1	TRBV4-3
TGCGCCAGCAGCCAAGTGCCGGGAGAGGTCACCGGGGAGCTGTTTTTT	CASSQVPGEVTGELFF	-	-	TRBJ2-2	TRBV4-1
TGCGCCAGCAGCTTGGAAGGTCTAGCGGGAGGAGTCAATGAGCAGTTCTTC	CASSLEGLAGGVNEQFF	TRBD2	-	TRBJ2-1	TRBV5-1
TGTGCTAGCAGCTTGGGGCCCCTGGATACGCAGTATTTT	CASSLGPLDTQYF	-	once	TRBJ2-3	TRBV7-7
TGTGCCAGCGGAACGACAGGGGACTATGGCTACACCTTC	CASGTTGDYGYTF	TRBD1	once	TRBJ1-2	TRBV25-1
TGTGCCAGCGATTTGTTTTGGGGGCCAGATGGCTACACCTTC	CASDLFWGPDGYTF	-	-	TRBJ1-2	TRBV7-9
TGTGCCTGGAGCCAGGGACAGATACTTTCGGGCGGTGGCTACACCTTC	CAWSQGQILSGGGYTF	TRBD1	-	TRBJ1-2	TRBV30
TGTGCTAGTGGGCAGACAGGGGCAGATACGCAGTATTTT	CASGQTGADTQYF	TRBD1	few	TRBJ2-3	TRBV12-5
TGCGCCAGCAGCTTGGGGGGCGAGAATGAGCAGTTCTTC	CASSLGGENEQFF	-	-	TRBJ2-1	TRBV5-1
TGCAGCGTTGACGCGTCGACGAGGGACATATATGGCTACACCTTC	CSVDASTRDIYGYTF	-	-	TRBJ1-2	TRBV29-1
TGTGCCAGTAGTATAGGACGGGAGATCAGTGAGCAGTTCTTC	CASSIGREISEQFF	-	-	TRBJ2-1	TRBV19
TGTGCCAGCAGCGTAGGGTCTAGCGGCTACAATGAGCAGTTCTTC	CASSVGSSGYNEQFF	TRBD2	-	TRBJ2-1	TRBV9
TGTGCCAGCTCACGGGACCAAACAGAGACCCAGTACTTC	CASSRDQTETQYF	-	-	TRBJ2-5	TRBV18
TGTGCCAGTAGCCTCTCACTGGGGGAGGGAGATACGCAGTATTTT	CASSLSLGEGDTQYF	TRBD2	-	TRBJ2-3	TRBV19
TGTGCCAGCAGCTTAGCTGGTGACACAGATACGCAGTATTTT	CASSLAGDTDTQYF	-	-	TRBJ2-3	TRBV7-6
TGTGCCAGCAGCTTAGCCGGTGGGGACGGGGAAAAACTGTTTTTT	CASSLAGGDGEKLFF	-	-	TRBJ1-4	TRBV7-9
TGTGCCAGCAGCGTTTGGAGCAGCACAGATACGCAGTATTTT	CASSVWSSTDTQYF	-	few	TRBJ2-3	TRBV28
TGTGCCAGCAGTACCCAACCGGGACTAGCGCCTTTCGATGAGCAGTTCTTC	CASSTQPGLAPFDEQFF	TRBD2	-	TRBJ2-1	TRBV27
TGTGCGTTCTCACACACAGGGATTCGCGGCTACACCTTC	CAFSHTGIRGYTF	-	-	TRBJ1-2	TRBV30
TGTGCCAGCAGTAGCCGGGAGGTAGATACGCAGTATTTT	CASSSREVDTQYF	TRBD2	-	TRBJ2-3	TRBV6-6
TGTGCCAGCAGTGAATACAGGGGCTCCTACGAGCAGTACTTC	CASSEYRGSYEQYF	TRBD1	-	TRBJ2-7	TRBV6-4
TGTGCCAGCAGCCCCGATCCAGATACGCAGTATTTT	CASSPDPDTQYF	-	-	TRBJ2-3	TRBV9
TGTGCCAGCTCACTAAACCTAGCGGGAGGGAAGGAGACCCAGTACTTC	CASSLNLAGGKETQYF	TRBD2	-	TRBJ2-5	TRBV18
TGTGCCACCAGCGGGGGGGGGACAGGTGATAATCAGCCCCAGCATTTT	CATSGGGTGDNQPQHF	TRBD1	-	TRBJ1-5	TRBV15
TGTGCCTGGAGTCTGAGGGAGAACACTGAAGCTTTCTTT	CAWSLRENTEAFF	-	few	TRBJ1-1	TRBV30
TGTGCCAGCAGTTTCTCTTCCCCTCCGGGGTCCTACGAGCAGTACTTC	CASSFSSPPGSYEQYF	-	-	TRBJ2-7	TRBV27
TGTGCCAGCAGCTTGCCAGCGGGATTTGGCGAGCAGTACTTC	CASSLPAGFGEQYF	TRBD2	-	TRBJ2-7	TRBV5-4
TGTGCCAGCAGCTTGTATGCAGGGGCAATCAATCAGCCCCAGCATTTT	CASSLYAGAINQPQHF	-	-	TRBJ1-5	TRBV5-8
TGTGCCAGCGAATCCGCGACTAGTAGCTACGAGCAGTACTTC	CASESATSSYEQYF	-	few	TRBJ2-7	TRBV2
TGCGCCAGCAGCTCGACTAGCGGGAGCGGACTCACCGGGGAGCTGTTTTTT	CASSSTSGSGLTGELFF	TRBD2	-	TRBJ2-2	TRBV5-1
TGTGCCAGCAGGCCAGGACAGGGTGATCAGCCCCAGCATTTT	CASRPGQGDQPQHF	TRBD1	once	TRBJ1-5	TRBV6-6
TGTGCCAGCAGTTACATACAGGGGGCTGATGAGCAGTTCTTC	CASSYIQGADEQFF	TRBD1	once	TRBJ2-1	TRBV27
TGTGCCAGCAGCCGGAGGAGGGGAGCGTGGGAGACCCAGTACTTC	CASSRRRGAWETQYF	-	-	TRBJ2-5	TRBV7-2
TGCAGCGTTGGGCGGACCAACTACGAGCAGTACTTC	CSVGRTNYEQYF	-	once	TRBJ2-7	TRBV29-1
TGTGCCAGCCTCCAGGGGTCTGGGGCCAACGTCCTGACTTTC	CASLQGSGANVLTF	-	few	TRBJ2-6	TRBV28